The clone carrying this T cell receptor (beta chain) appeared a few times. This sample is part of a study of cytotoxic CD8 clonotypes in ibrutinib-treated CLL. Trimming cost V 4 bases and J 0 bases, with 8 bases left between them. Germline V gives CDR1 SGHKS, CDR2 YYEKEE (reference sequence). The CDR3 is 13 residues long. Generated by immunoSEQ multiplex PCR, the TCRdb table keeps only in-frame clones and is missing some. This table has more than 70,000 clones, 70% to 80% appearing once. This clonotype was sampled from a human donor with chronic lymphocytic leukemia. Material: PBMCs, obtained after 12 months of ibrutinib treatment. This sequence joins TRBV5-5 and TRBJ2-7, with D tentatively TRBD2 (5 bases). As DNA, the CDR3 is TGTGCCAGCAGCGAGCGGACCTCCTACGAGCAGTACTTC. The encoded protein is CASSERTSYEQYF.